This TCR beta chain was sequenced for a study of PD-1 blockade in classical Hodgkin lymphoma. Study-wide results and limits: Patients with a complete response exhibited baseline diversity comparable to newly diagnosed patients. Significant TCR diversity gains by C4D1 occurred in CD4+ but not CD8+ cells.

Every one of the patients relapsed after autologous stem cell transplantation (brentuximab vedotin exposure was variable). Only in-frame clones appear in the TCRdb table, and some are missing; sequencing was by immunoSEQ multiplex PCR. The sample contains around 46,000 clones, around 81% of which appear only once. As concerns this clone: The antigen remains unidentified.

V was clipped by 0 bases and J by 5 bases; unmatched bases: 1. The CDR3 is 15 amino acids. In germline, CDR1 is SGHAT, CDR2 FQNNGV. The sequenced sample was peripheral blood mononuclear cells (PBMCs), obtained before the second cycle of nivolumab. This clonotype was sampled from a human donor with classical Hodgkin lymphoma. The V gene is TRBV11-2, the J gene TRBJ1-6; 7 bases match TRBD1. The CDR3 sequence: CASSLEGGHNSPLHF. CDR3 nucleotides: TGTGCCAGCAGCTTAGAAGGGGGCCATAATTCACCCCTCCACTTT.